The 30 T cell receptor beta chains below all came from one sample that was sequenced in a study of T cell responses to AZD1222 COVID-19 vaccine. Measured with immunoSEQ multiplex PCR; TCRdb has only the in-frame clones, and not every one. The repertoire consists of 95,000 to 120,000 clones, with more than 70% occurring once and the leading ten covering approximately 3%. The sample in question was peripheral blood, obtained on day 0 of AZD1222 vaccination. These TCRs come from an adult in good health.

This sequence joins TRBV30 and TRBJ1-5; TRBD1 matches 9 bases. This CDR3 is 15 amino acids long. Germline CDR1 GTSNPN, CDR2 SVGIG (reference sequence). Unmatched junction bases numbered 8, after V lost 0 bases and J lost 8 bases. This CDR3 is CAWSVPGQGSEPQHF. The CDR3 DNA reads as TGTGCCTGGAGTGTTCCGGGACAGGGAAGCGAGCCCCAGCATTTT.

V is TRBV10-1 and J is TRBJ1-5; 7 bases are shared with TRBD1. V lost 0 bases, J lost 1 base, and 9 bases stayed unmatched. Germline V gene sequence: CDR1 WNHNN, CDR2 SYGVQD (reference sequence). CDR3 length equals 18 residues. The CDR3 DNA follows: TGCGCCAGCAGTGAGTCAGTTCGACAGGGCGTGAGCAATCAGCCCCAGCATTTT. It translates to CASSESVRQGVSNQPQHF.

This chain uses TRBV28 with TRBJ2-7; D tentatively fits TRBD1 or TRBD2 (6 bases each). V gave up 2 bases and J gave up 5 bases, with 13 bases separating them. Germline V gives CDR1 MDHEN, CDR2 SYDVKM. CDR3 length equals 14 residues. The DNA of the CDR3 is TGTGCCAGCAGTTTACTTGGGGGGCAGAACGAGCAGTACTTC. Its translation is CASSLLGGQNEQYF.

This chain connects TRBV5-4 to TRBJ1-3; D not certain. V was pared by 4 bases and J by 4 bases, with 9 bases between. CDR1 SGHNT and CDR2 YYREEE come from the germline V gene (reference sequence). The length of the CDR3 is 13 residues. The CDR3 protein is CASSDPLGNTIYF. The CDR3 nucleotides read TGTGCCAGCAGCGACCCATTGGGAAACACCATATATTTT.

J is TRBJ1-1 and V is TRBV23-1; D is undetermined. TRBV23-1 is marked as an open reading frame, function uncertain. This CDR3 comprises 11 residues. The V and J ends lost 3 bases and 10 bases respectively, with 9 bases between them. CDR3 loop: CASSHPTGAFF. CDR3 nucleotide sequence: TGCGCCAGCAGTCATCCCACCGGAGCTTTCTTT.

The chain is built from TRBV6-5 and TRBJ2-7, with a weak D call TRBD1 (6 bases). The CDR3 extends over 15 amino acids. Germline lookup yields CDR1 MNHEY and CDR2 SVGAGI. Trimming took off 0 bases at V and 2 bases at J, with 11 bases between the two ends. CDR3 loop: CASSYSRTDPYEQYF. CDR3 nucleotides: TGTGCCAGCAGTTACTCGAGGACAGACCCCTACGAGCAGTACTTC.

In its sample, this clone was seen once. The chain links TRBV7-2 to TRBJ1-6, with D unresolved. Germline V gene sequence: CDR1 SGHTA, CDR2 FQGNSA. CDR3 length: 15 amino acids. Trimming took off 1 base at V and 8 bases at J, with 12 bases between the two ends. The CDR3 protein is CASSLDGGEYSPLHF. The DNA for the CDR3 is TGTGCCAGCAGCTTAGATGGTGGGGAATATTCACCCCTCCACTTT.

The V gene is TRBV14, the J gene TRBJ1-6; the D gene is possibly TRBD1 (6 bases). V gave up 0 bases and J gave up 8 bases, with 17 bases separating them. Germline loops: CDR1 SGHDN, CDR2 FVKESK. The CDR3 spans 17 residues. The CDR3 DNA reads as TGTGCCAGCAGCCAAGAAGGGGGTACCTCCCACTATTCACCCCTCCACTTT. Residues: CASSQEGGTSHYSPLHF.

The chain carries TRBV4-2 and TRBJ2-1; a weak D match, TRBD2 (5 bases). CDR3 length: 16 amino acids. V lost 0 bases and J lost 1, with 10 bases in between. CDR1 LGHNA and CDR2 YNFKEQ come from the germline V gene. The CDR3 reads CASSQDGTSSYNEQFF. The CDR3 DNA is TGTGCCAGCAGCCAAGATGGAACTAGTTCCTACAATGAGCAGTTCTTC.

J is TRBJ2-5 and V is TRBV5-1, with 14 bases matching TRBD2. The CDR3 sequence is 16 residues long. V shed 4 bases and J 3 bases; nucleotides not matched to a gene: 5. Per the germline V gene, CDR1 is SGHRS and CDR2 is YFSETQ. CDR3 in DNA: TGCGCCAGCAGCAAGACTAGCGGGGGGGCTGAAGAGACCCAGTACTTC. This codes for CASSKTSGGAEETQYF.

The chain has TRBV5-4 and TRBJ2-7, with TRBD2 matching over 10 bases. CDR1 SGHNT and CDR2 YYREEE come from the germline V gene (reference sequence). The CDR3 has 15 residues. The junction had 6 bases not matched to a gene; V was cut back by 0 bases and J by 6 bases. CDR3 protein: CASSLGGSGGIEQYF. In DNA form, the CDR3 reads TGTGCCAGCAGCTTGGGTGGTAGCGGGGGGATCGAGCAGTACTTC.

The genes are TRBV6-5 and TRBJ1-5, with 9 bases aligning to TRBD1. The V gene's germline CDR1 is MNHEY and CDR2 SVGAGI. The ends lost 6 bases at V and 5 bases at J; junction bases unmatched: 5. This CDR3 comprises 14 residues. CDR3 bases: TGTGCCAGCAGCCCGACAGGGGGTTATCAGCCCCAGCATTTT. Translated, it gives CASSPTGGYQPQHF.

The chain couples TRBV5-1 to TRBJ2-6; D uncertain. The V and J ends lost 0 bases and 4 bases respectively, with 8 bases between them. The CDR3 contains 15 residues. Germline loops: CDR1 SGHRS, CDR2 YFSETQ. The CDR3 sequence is CASSLGFPGANVLTF. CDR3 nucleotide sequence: TGCGCCAGCAGCTTGGGGTTCCCAGGGGCCAACGTCCTGACTTTC.

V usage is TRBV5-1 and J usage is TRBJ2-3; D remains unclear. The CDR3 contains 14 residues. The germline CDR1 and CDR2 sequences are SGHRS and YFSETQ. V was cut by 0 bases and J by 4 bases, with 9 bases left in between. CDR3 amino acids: CASSLAPLPDTQYF. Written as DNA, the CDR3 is TGCGCCAGCAGCTTGGCCCCCCTACCAGATACGCAGTATTTT. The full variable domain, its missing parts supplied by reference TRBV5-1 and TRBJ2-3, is KAGVTQTPRYLIKTRGQQVTLSCSPISGHRSVSWYQQTPGQGLQFLFEYFSETQRNKGNFPGRFSGRQFSNSRSEMNVSTLELGDSALYLCASSLAPLPDTQYFGPGTRLTVL.

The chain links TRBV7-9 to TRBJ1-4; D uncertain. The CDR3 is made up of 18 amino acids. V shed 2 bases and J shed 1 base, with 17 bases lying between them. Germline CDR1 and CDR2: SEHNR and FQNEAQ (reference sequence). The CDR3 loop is CASSLTGSGRRTNEKLFF. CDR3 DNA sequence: TGTGCCAGCAGCTTAACGGGTAGCGGGCGGAGAACTAATGAAAAACTGTTTTTT.

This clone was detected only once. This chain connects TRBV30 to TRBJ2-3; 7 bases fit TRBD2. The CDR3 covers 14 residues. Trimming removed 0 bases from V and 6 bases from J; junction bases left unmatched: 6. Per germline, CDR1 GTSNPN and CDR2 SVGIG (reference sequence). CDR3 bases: TGTGCCTGGAGTGTCCCCGGGGGAGGGGATACGCAGTATTTT. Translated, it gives CAWSVPGGGDTQYF. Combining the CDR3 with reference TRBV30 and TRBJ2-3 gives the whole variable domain SQTIHQWPATLVQPVGSPLSLECTVEGTSNPNLYWYRQAAGRGLQLLFYSVGIGQISSEVPQNLSASRPQDRQFILSSKKLLLSDSGFYLCAWSVPGGGDTQYFGPGTRLTVL.

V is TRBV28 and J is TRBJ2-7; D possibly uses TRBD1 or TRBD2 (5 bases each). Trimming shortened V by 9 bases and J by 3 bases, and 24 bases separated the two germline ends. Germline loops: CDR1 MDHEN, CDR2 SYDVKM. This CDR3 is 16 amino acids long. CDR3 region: CASGGFGAGVLYEQYF. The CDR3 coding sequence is TGTGCCAGTGGTGGTTTTGGGGCCGGGGTCCTCTACGAGCAGTACTTC.

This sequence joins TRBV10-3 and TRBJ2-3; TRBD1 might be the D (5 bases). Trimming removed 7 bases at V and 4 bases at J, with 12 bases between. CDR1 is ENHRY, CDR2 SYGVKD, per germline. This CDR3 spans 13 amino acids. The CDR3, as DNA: TGTGCCATCATGAGCCAGGGCCCAGATACGCAGTATTTT. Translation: CAIMSQGPDTQYF.

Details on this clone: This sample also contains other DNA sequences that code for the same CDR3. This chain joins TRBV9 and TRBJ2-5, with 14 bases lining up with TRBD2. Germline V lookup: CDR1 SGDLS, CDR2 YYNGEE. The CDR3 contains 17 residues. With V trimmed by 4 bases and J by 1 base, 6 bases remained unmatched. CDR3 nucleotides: TGTGCCAGCAGCCCAGGGACTAGCGGGGGTCTCCAAGAGACCCAGTACTTC. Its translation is CASSPGTSGGLQETQYF.

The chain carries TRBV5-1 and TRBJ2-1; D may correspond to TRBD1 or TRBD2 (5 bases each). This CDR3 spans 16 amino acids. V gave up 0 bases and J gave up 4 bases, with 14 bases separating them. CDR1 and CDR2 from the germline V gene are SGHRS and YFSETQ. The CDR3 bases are TGCGCCAGCAGCTTGGCGGGACCGCCGATATACAATGAGCAGTTCTTC. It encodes CASSLAGPPIYNEQFF.

The CDR3 here is CASSFFGADTQYF. In DNA, the CDR3 is TGTGCCAGCAGCTTTTTCGGCGCAGATACGCAGTATTTT. The rearrangement uses TRBV5-6 and TRBJ2-3; D not certain. Per germline, CDR1 SGHDT and CDR2 YYEEEE. V was trimmed by 2 bases and J by 4 bases, leaving 8 bases between them. CDR3 length equals 13 residues.

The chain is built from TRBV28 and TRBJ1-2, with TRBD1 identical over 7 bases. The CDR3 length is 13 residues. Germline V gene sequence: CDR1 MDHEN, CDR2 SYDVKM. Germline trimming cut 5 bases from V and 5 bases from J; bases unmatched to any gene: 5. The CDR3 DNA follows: TGTGCCAGCAGTAGACAGGGTTGGTATGGCTACACCTTC. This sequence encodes CASSRQGWYGYTF.

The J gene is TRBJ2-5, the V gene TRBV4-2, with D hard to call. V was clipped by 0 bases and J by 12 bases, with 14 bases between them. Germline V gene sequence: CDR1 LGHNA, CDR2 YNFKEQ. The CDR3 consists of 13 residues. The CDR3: CASSQDVQLPKYF. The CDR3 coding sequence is TGTGCCAGCAGCCAAGATGTCCAACTACCCAAGTACTTC.

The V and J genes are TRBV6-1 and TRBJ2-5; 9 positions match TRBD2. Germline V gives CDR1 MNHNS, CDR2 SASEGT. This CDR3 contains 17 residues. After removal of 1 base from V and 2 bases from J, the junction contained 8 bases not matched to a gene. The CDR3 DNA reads TGTGCCAGCAGTGAAGAGTGGAGGGCGGGGGGGCAAGAGACCCAGTACTTC. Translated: CASSEEWRAGGQETQYF.

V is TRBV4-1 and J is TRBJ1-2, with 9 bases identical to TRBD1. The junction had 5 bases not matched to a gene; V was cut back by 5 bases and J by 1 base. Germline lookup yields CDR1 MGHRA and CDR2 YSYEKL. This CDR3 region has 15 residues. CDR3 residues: CASSIRTGDNYGYTF. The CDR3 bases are TGCGCCAGCAGCATAAGGACAGGGGATAACTATGGCTACACCTTC.

CDR3 nucleotides: TGTGCCTGGAAGCCCCGGGCGTCCTACGAGCAGTACTTC. This sequence encodes CAWKPRASYEQYF. The rearrangement uses TRBV30 and TRBJ2-7; no reliable D call. The V gene's germline CDR1 is GTSNPN and CDR2 SVGIG (reference sequence). Trimming removed 4 bases at V and 1 base at J, with 11 bases between. This CDR3 is 13 amino acids long.

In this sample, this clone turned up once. The CDR3 nucleotides read TGTGCCAGCAGCTTACCTAGCGGGGGCCCAGATACGCAGTATTTT. Protein sequence: CASSLPSGGPDTQYF. The gene calls are TRBV7-9 and TRBJ2-3, with TRBD2 matching 10 bases. V trimming: 2 bases; J trimming: 4 bases; junction bases outside the gene matches: 3. The germline V gene encodes CDR1 SEHNR and CDR2 FQNEAQ (reference sequence). The CDR3 is made up of 15 amino acids.

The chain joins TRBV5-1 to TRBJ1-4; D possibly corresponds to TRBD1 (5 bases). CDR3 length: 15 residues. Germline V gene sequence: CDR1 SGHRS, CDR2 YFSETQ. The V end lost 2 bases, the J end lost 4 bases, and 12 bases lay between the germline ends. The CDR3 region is CASSLSGRGNEKLFF. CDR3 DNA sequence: TGCGCCAGCAGCTTATCAGGGAGGGGTAATGAAAAACTGTTTTTT.

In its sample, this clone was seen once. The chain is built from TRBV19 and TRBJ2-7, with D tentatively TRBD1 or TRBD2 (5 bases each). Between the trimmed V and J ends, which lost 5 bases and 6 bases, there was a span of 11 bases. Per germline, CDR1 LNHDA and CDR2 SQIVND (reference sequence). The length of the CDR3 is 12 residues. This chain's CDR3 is CASSSPGSEQYF. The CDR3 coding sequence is TGTGCCAGTAGTTCCCCAGGGAGCGAGCAGTACTTC.

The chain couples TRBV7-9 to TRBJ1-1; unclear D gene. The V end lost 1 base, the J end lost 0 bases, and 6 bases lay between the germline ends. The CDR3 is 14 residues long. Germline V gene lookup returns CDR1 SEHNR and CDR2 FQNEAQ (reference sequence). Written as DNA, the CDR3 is TGTGCCAGCAGCTTAGACAGCGTGAACACTGAAGCTTTCTTT. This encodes CASSLDSVNTEAFF.